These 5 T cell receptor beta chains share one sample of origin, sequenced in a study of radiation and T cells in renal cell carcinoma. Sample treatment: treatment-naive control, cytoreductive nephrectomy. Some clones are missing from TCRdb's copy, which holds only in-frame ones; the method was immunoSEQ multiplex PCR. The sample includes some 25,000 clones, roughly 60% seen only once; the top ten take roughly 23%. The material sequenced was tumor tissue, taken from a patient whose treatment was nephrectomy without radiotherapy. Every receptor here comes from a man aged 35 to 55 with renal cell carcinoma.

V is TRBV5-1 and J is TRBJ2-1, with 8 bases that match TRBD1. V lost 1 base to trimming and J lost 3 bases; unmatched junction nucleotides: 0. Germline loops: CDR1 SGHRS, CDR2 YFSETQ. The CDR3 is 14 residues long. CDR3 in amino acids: CASSLTGGYNEQFF. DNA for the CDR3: TGCGCCAGCAGCTTGACAGGGGGCTACAATGAGCAGTTCTTC. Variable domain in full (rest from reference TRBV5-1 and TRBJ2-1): KAGVTQTPRYLIKTRGQQVTLSCSPISGHRSVSWYQQTPGQGLQFLFEYFSETQRNKGNFPGRFSGRQFSNSRSEMNVSTLELGDSALYLCASSLTGGYNEQFFGPGTRLTVL.

CDR3 sequence: CASSIGLAGGSTDTQYF. Written as DNA, the CDR3 is TGTGCCAGTAGTATCGGACTAGCGGGAGGGAGCACAGATACGCAGTATTTT. V is TRBV19 and J is TRBJ2-3; 15 nucleotides align to TRBD2. The V segment lost 3 bases and the J segment 0 bases; nucleotides outside the gene matches: 1. The CDR3 sequence is 17 residues long. CDR1 is LNHDA, CDR2 SQIVND, per germline (reference sequence).

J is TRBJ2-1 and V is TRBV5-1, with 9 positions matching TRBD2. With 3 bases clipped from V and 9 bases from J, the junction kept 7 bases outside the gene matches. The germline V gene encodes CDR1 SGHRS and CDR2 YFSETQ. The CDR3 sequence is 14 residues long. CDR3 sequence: CASSSGTSSFEQFF. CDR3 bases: TGCGCCAGCAGCTCCGGGACTAGCTCGTTTGAGCAGTTCTTC.

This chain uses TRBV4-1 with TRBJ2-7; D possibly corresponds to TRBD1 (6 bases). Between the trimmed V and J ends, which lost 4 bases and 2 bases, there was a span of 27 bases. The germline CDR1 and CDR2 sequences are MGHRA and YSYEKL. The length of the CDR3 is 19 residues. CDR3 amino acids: CASSPKTGTMGLIPYEQYF. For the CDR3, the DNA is TGCGCCAGCAGCCCCAAGACAGGTACCATGGGCCTCATCCCCTACGAGCAGTACTTC.

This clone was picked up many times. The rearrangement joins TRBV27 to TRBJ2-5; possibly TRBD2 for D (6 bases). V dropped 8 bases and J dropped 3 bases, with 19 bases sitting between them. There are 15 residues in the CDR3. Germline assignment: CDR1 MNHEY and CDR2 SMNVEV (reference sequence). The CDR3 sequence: CASHGAGSGEETQYF. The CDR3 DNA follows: TGTGCCAGCCACGGGGCGGGGAGCGGAGAAGAGACCCAGTACTTC.